Listed below are T cell receptor beta chains from one sample, sequenced in a study of CD8+ T cells in alopecia areata. Method: immunoSEQ multiplex PCR; TCRdb's copy keeps in-frame clones and lacks some. The sample has approximately 150,000 clones; approximately 65% are singletons. Sequencing was performed on CD8+ T cells sorted from blood. Every receptor here comes from a human donor in good health. Each CDR3 is given without its conserved first and last residue. The order of the fields is J gene, V gene, CDR3 protein.

j_gene: TRBJ2-1; v_gene: TRBV7-8; CDR3aa: ASIFGGYDEQF
j_gene: TRBJ2-1; v_gene: TRBV10-2; CDR3aa: ASSETGTGGEQF
j_gene: TRBJ2-3; v_gene: TRBV2; CDR3aa: ASRTGVFSASSTDTQY
j_gene: TRBJ1-1; v_gene: TRBV29-1; CDR3aa: SVNAGQGVWGTAEAF
j_gene: TRBJ2-7; v_gene: TRBV29-1; CDR3aa: SVRQGSSDEQY
j_gene: TRBJ1-2; v_gene: TRBV15; CDR3aa: ATSSFRESAYGYT
j_gene: TRBJ1-4; v_gene: TRBV28; CDR3aa: ASSFGSGEKLF
j_gene: TRBJ2-2; v_gene: TRBV7-9; CDR3aa: ASSKPALNTGELF
j_gene: TRBJ2-5; v_gene: TRBV7-9; CDR3aa: ASSFEGTSSFVTQY
j_gene: TRBJ2-3; v_gene: TRBV27; CDR3aa: ASSPLGGGTDTQY
j_gene: TRBJ2-2; v_gene: TRBV6-5; CDR3aa: ASSGEITGELF
j_gene: TRBJ1-1; v_gene: TRBV10-2; CDR3aa: ASSPTGTGDHTEAF
j_gene: TRBJ2-5; v_gene: TRBV25-1; CDR3aa: ASSEFTGAKETQY
j_gene: TRBJ1-5; v_gene: TRBV4-1; CDR3aa: ASSQEGLLHQPQH
j_gene: TRBJ2-7; v_gene: TRBV5-1; CDR3aa: ASSWGPSYEQY
j_gene: TRBJ1-2; v_gene: TRBV4-2; CDR3aa: ASSRGQRHGYT
j_gene: TRBJ2-7; v_gene: TRBV15; CDR3aa: ATSRDQGWNEQY
j_gene: TRBJ2-4; v_gene: TRBV7-6; CDR3aa: ASSTDTVGIQY
j_gene: TRBJ2-2; v_gene: TRBV4-1; CDR3aa: ASSQEWTDGELF
j_gene: TRBJ1-2; v_gene: TRBV13; CDR3aa: ASSARLDRT
j_gene: TRBJ1-3; v_gene: TRBV11-2; CDR3aa: ASSLDGQGNTIY
j_gene: TRBJ2-5; v_gene: TRBV28; CDR3aa: ASSLPGEQY
j_gene: TRBJ1-2; v_gene: TRBV4-1; CDR3aa: ASSQDYTTVYGYT
j_gene: TRBJ2-1; v_gene: TRBV27; CDR3aa: ASSSGTEQF
j_gene: TRBJ2-1; v_gene: TRBV11-2; CDR3aa: ASAGWDNEQF